This is a list of T cell receptor beta chains from one sample in a study of T cell repertoires in cytomegalovirus infection. A single record per CDR3 protein comes from TCRdb applying MiXCR to the reads. The sample shows 700,000 to 850,000 distinct CDR3 sequences, 32% of them seen only once. Their antigens are not known. This specimen consisted of cultured CD8+ T cells from PBMCs, obtained from culture after CMV antigen stimulation. Source of these receptors: a human donor in good health (CMV status not recorded). Some clones in this sample may be carry-over from other donors' samples. Each CDR3 is given with its conserved first and last residue. The order of the fields is J gene, V gene, CDR3 length, clone size, D gene, CDR3 DNA, CDR3 protein. The D gene is left open where the match is weak. Some rows mark clone size as missing; the rest say once, few, many or name a class of expanded clone.

j_call: TRBJ2-1
v_call: TRBV11-2
cdr3_length: 15
clone_size: few
d_call: .
cdr3_nt: TGTGCCAGCAGCTTAGCCGCGGGGGCTAACAATGAGCAGTTCTTC
cdr3_aa: CASSLAAGANNEQFF

j_call: TRBJ2-3
v_call: TRBV9
cdr3_length: 16
clone_size: .
d_call: TRBD2
cdr3_nt: TGTGCCAGCAGCGCCGGGACTAGCGGACACACAGATACGCAGTATTTT
cdr3_aa: CASSAGTSGHTDTQYF

j_call: TRBJ1-5
v_call: TRBV4-1
cdr3_length: 17
clone_size: .
d_call: TRBD1
cdr3_nt: TGCGCCAGCAGCCAAGATGACAGGGGATATAGCAATCAGCCCCAGCATTTT
cdr3_aa: CASSQDDRGYSNQPQHF

j_call: TRBJ1-2
v_call: TRBV11-1
cdr3_length: 16
clone_size: .
d_call: .
cdr3_nt: TGTGCCAGCAGCCCAGAGACCCGAGGTACTGGCTATGGCTACACCTTC
cdr3_aa: CASSPETRGTGYGYTF

j_call: TRBJ2-3
v_call: TRBV2
cdr3_length: 19
clone_size: few
d_call: TRBD1
cdr3_nt: TGTGCCAGCAGTGTCTTACAACAGGGGTCGTCGTCCTTCACAGATACGCAGTATTTT
cdr3_aa: CASSVLQQGSSSFTDTQYF

j_call: TRBJ1-1
v_call: TRBV7-9
cdr3_length: 19
clone_size: few
d_call: .
cdr3_nt: TGTGCCAGCAGCTTAATAGGGGAGGGCAGGGGAGTTTTGAACACTGAAGCTTTCTTT
cdr3_aa: CASSLIGEGRGVLNTEAFF

j_call: TRBJ1-5
v_call: TRBV19
cdr3_length: 15
clone_size: many
d_call: .
cdr3_nt: TGTGCCAGTAGTAGACGGAGCAGTATCAATCAGCCCCAGCATTTT
cdr3_aa: CASSRRSSINQPQHF

j_call: TRBJ2-6
v_call: TRBV7-6
cdr3_length: 15
clone_size: .
d_call: .
cdr3_nt: TGTGCCGTGCCGCATGGGACTGCTGGCGCCAACGTCCTGACTTTC
cdr3_aa: CAVPHGTAGANVLTF

j_call: TRBJ1-2
v_call: TRBV7-9
cdr3_length: 17
clone_size: many
d_call: .
cdr3_nt: TGTGCCAGCAGCTTAGTGGGGTTGGCTCCCCGGAACTATGGCTACACCTTC
cdr3_aa: CASSLVGLAPRNYGYTF

j_call: TRBJ2-1
v_call: TRBV4-1
cdr3_length: 14
clone_size: .
d_call: .
cdr3_nt: TGCGCCAGCAGCCCCGCAAGAGAGTACAATGAGCAGTTCTTC
cdr3_aa: CASSPAREYNEQFF

j_call: TRBJ2-1
v_call: TRBV6-1
cdr3_length: 13
clone_size: .
d_call: TRBD1
cdr3_nt: TGTGCCTGGGGACAGGGCCCTACGAATGAGCAGTTCTTC
cdr3_aa: CAWGQGPTNEQFF

j_call: TRBJ2-5
v_call: TRBV28
cdr3_length: 15
clone_size: .
d_call: TRBD2
cdr3_nt: TGTGCCAGCAGTCCCGGACTAGCAAAGGGGGAGACCCAGTACTTC
cdr3_aa: CASSPGLAKGETQYF

j_call: TRBJ1-2
v_call: TRBV7-3
cdr3_length: 17
clone_size: .
d_call: TRBD1
cdr3_nt: TGTGCCAGCAGCTTATCCCCGGTGGGACAGGGATCCTATGGCTACACCTTC
cdr3_aa: CASSLSPVGQGSYGYTF

j_call: TRBJ1-2
v_call: TRBV7-9
cdr3_length: 16
clone_size: few
d_call: .
cdr3_nt: TGTGCCAGCAGCTCTTTCTCGACCGTCTTGGTTGATGGCTACACCTTC
cdr3_aa: CASSSFSTVLVDGYTF

j_call: TRBJ1-6
v_call: TRBV28
cdr3_length: 15
clone_size: .
d_call: .
cdr3_nt: TGTGCCAGCAGTTTTTGGGCTGAAAGGGATTCACCCCTCCACTTT
cdr3_aa: CASSFWAERDSPLHF

j_call: TRBJ2-5
v_call: TRBV28
cdr3_length: 17
clone_size: .
d_call: .
cdr3_nt: TGTGCCAGCAGTTCCCTGGGTGGCTGGGGGGGCGAAGAGACCCAGTACTTC
cdr3_aa: CASSSLGGWGGEETQYF

j_call: TRBJ2-1
v_call: TRBV11-3
cdr3_length: 12
clone_size: .
d_call: .
cdr3_nt: TGTGCCAGCAGCTTAGCCTCTGATTTGCAGTTCTTC
cdr3_aa: CASSLASDLQFF

j_call: TRBJ2-5
v_call: TRBV27
cdr3_length: 14
clone_size: few
d_call: TRBD2
cdr3_nt: TGTGCCAGCAGTGGGACTAGTCGAATGGAGACCCAGTACTTC
cdr3_aa: CASSGTSRMETQYF

j_call: TRBJ2-5
v_call: TRBV7-6
cdr3_length: 16
clone_size: few
d_call: .
cdr3_nt: TGTGCCAGCAGCTTATCTAGCCGGCTTAAACAAGAGACCCAGTACTTC
cdr3_aa: CASSLSSRLKQETQYF

j_call: TRBJ1-1
v_call: TRBV10-1
cdr3_length: 12
clone_size: few
d_call: .
cdr3_nt: TGCGCCAGCAGTGATGGGTCCTTGGTCGCTTTCTTT
cdr3_aa: CASSDGSLVAFF

j_call: TRBJ1-2
v_call: TRBV6-1
cdr3_length: 10
clone_size: .
d_call: .
cdr3_nt: TGTGCCAGCAGTGAACCCTATCTCACCTTC
cdr3_aa: CASSEPYLTF

j_call: TRBJ1-1
v_call: TRBV6-2/TRBV6-3
cdr3_length: 13
clone_size: .
d_call: .
cdr3_nt: TGTGCCAGCCACGGGAGGGTAGGCACTGAAGCTTTCTTT
cdr3_aa: CASHGRVGTEAFF

j_call: TRBJ2-3
v_call: TRBV7-6
cdr3_length: 16
clone_size: many
d_call: .
cdr3_nt: TGTGCCAGCAGCTTACCCTCTTCGGGTACCACAGATACGCAGTATTTT
cdr3_aa: CASSLPSSGTTDTQYF

j_call: TRBJ2-5
v_call: TRBV12-3/TRBV12-4
cdr3_length: 20
clone_size: few
d_call: .
cdr3_nt: TGTGCCAGCAGTTTTTTCCTGAACTCCCGCTCGGGCCTCCTGGGAGAGACCCAGTACTTC
cdr3_aa: CASSFFLNSRSGLLGETQYF

j_call: TRBJ1-2
v_call: TRBV6-2/TRBV6-3
cdr3_length: 15
clone_size: .
d_call: TRBD1
cdr3_nt: TGTGCCAGCGGACAGGGAGGGGGATACTTCTATGGCTACACCTTC
cdr3_aa: CASGQGGGYFYGYTF

j_call: TRBJ1-2
v_call: TRBV12-3/TRBV12-4
cdr3_length: 15
clone_size: .
d_call: TRBD1
cdr3_nt: TGTGCCAGCAGTTTAGGGGGACAGGGGGCGCGAGGCTACACCTTC
cdr3_aa: CASSLGGQGARGYTF

j_call: TRBJ1-5
v_call: TRBV19
cdr3_length: 22
clone_size: few
d_call: .
cdr3_nt: TGTGCCAGTAGTCCATCCTATCTCTGGGGGAACCAAGAAAAGAAAAGCAATCAGCCCCAGCATTTT
cdr3_aa: CASSPSYLWGNQEKKSNQPQHF

j_call: TRBJ1-4
v_call: TRBV5-1
cdr3_length: 15
clone_size: .
d_call: .
cdr3_nt: TGCGCCAGCAGCCGTCATCCTCAAGATAATGAAAAACTGTTTTTT
cdr3_aa: CASSRHPQDNEKLFF

j_call: TRBJ1-2
v_call: TRBV7-3
cdr3_length: 14
clone_size: .
d_call: .
cdr3_nt: TGTGCCAGCAGCATGGACCCGGAGGTCTATGGCTACACCTTC
cdr3_aa: CASSMDPEVYGYTF

j_call: TRBJ2-1
v_call: TRBV7-2
cdr3_length: 20
clone_size: many
d_call: TRBD2
cdr3_nt: TGTGCCAGCAGCTTAGGTGTTTTGTGGCTGTGGACTAGCGGGGGAGGGGAGCAGTTCTTC
cdr3_aa: CASSLGVLWLWTSGGGEQFF

j_call: TRBJ2-1
v_call: TRBV11-2
cdr3_length: 17
clone_size: .
d_call: .
cdr3_nt: TGTGCCAGCAGCTCTCTGAAAGGTGGGACAAGCAACAATGAGCAGTTCTTC
cdr3_aa: CASSSLKGGTSNNEQFF

j_call: TRBJ1-1
v_call: TRBV19
cdr3_length: 16
clone_size: .
d_call: .
cdr3_nt: TGTGCCAGTAGTATGACCCTTACAGGGACCGGCACTGAAGCTTTCTTT
cdr3_aa: CASSMTLTGTGTEAFF

j_call: TRBJ1-3
v_call: TRBV9
cdr3_length: 14
clone_size: few
d_call: .
cdr3_nt: TGTGCCAGCAGCGCTCGCGGGGCCGGAAACACCATATATTTT
cdr3_aa: CASSARGAGNTIYF

j_call: TRBJ1-5
v_call: TRBV7-8
cdr3_length: 14
clone_size: .
d_call: .
cdr3_nt: TGTGCCAGCAGCTTGACGCATAGCAATCAGCCCCAGCATTTT
cdr3_aa: CASSLTHSNQPQHF

j_call: TRBJ2-2
v_call: TRBV12-3/TRBV12-4
cdr3_length: 12
clone_size: .
d_call: .
cdr3_nt: TGTGCCAGCAGTTTCGGCGGAATGGAGCTGTTTTTT
cdr3_aa: CASSFGGMELFF

j_call: TRBJ1-5
v_call: TRBV28
cdr3_length: 14
clone_size: few
d_call: .
cdr3_nt: TGTGCCAGCAGTTCCTTCCTCGACAATCAGCCCCAGCATTTT
cdr3_aa: CASSSFLDNQPQHF